This T cell receptor (beta chain) was recorded in a study of T cells in Graves' hyperthyroidism and ophthalmopathy. Pregnant or lactating patients were excluded, as were those with uncontrolled infection or other autoimmune disease. The CDR3 covers 14 residues. Trimming shortened V by 5 bases and J by 9 bases, and 14 bases separated the two germline ends. RNA transcripts provided the source from which TCR beta CDR3 regions were amplified. The HTBI set primed first-round TCR CDR3 RT-PCR. TCRdb independently ran MiXCR on the multiplex PCR reads; one entry per CDR3 protein. The data show hundreds of thousands of distinct CDR3 sequences, with less than 25% seen just once and under 35% held by the top ten.

The clonotype was recovered from a young man with Graves' ophthalmopathy. The chain is built from TRBV12-3 or TRBV12-4 and TRBJ1-6, with D hard to call. The material sequenced was blood. The CDR3 spells CASSLNIPTSPLHF. The CDR3, as DNA: TGTGCCAGCAGTCTTAATATCCCCACTTCACCCCTCCACTTT.